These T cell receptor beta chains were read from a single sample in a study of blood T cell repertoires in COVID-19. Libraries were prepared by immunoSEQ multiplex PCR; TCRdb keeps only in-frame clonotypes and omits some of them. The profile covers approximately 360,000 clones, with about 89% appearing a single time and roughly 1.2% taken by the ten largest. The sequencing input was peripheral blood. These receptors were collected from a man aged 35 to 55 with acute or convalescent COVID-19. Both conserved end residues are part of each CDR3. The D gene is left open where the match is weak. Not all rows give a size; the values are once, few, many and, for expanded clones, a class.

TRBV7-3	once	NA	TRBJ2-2	TGTGCCAGCAGCTTAACGGCAGGGTGGTCCGGGGAGCTGTTTTTT	CASSLTAGWSGELFF
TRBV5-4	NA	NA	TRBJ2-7	TGTGCCAGCAGCTTTCCGGGAAGTTCCTACGAGCAGTACTTC	CASSFPGSSYEQYF
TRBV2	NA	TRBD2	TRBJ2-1	TGTGCCAGCCGAAAAAGCAGAGCGGGAGGGGGGGGCAATGAGCAGTTCTTC	CASRKSRAGGGGNEQFF
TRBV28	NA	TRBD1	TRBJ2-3	TGTGCCAGCAGTTTGTGGGATAGGGGGCACACAGATACGCAGTATTTT	CASSLWDRGHTDTQYF
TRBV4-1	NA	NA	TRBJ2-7	TGCGCCAGCAGCGGGCGGGCGTCCTCCTACGAGCAGTACTTC	CASSGRASSYEQYF
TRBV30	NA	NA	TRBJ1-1	TGTGCCTGGAGTAGGGAGGTAACTGAAGCTTTCTTT	CAWSREVTEAFF
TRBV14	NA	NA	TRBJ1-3	TGTGCCAGCAGCCTGAGTAACTCTGGAAACACCATATATTTT	CASSLSNSGNTIYF
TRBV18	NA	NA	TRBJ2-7	TGTGCCAGCTCACCACCGGGACAAGGGTGGGGCGAGCAGTACTTC	CASSPPGQGWGEQYF
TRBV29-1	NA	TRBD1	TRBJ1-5	TGCAGCGCGGCCCAGGGGGACATCAATCAGCCCCAGCATTTT	CSAAQGDINQPQHF
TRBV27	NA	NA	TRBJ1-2	TGTGCCAGCAGTTTATTAGCGGGGCGTCGCGGCTACACCTTC	CASSLLAGRRGYTF
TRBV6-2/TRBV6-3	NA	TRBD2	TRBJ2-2	TGTGCCAGCAGTCTGGACGGACTAGCGGGTGGCACCGGGGAGCTGTTTTTT	CASSLDGLAGGTGELFF
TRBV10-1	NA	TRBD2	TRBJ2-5	TGCGCCAGCGGGACTAGCGGCCAAGAGACCCAGTACTTC	CASGTSGQETQYF
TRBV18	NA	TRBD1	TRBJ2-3	TGTGCCAGCTCACCACCGGGGACAGGCTTGATGGGAAGCACAGATACGCAGTATTTT	CASSPPGTGLMGSTDTQYF
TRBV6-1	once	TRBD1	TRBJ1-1	TGTGCCAGCAGTTTCCAGGGACAGGGGGCCACTGAAGCTTTCTTT	CASSFQGQGATEAFF
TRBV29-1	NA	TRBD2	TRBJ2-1	TGCAGCGGTGAGCGGGAGACCTCCTACAATGAGCAGTTCTTC	CSGERETSYNEQFF
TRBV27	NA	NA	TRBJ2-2	TGTGCCAGCAGTATCGGACAAGGCCCCGGGGAGCTGTTTTTT	CASSIGQGPGELFF
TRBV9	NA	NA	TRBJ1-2	TGTGCCAGCAGCGTAGATCAGGGTAACTATGGCTACACCTTC	CASSVDQGNYGYTF
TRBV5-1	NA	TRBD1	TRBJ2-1	TGCGCCAGCAGCTTGGGACAGGGCTCGCACGGTGAGCAGTTCTTC	CASSLGQGSHGEQFF
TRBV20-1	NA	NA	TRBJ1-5	TGCAGTGCTAGTTCACAGGTTGGGAATCAGCCCCAGCATTTT	CSASSQVGNQPQHF
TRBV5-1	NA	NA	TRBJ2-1	TGCGCCAGCAGCTCTCAAGCGGTGGAGCAGTTCTTC	CASSSQAVEQFF
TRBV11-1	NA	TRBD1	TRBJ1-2	TGTGCCAGCAGCCCCGACAGGGTCAACTATGGCTACACCTTC	CASSPDRVNYGYTF
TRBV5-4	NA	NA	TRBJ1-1	TGTGCCAGCAGCCACAGGGCAAACACTGAAGCTTTCTTT	CASSHRANTEAFF
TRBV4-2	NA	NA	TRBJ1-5	TGTGCCAGCAGCCAAGAGAGGGGGAGCAATCAGCCCCAGCATTTT	CASSQERGSNQPQHF
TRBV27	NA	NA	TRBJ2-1	TGTGCCAGCAGTACAGGGACGAACGCCTACAATGAGCAGTTCTTC	CASSTGTNAYNEQFF
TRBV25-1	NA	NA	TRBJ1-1	TGTGCCAGCAGTAAAAGAACAGGGTATGGCACTGAAGCTTTCTTT	CASSKRTGYGTEAFF
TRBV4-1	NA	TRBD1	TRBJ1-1	TGCGCCAGCAGCGAACAAGGGGGCCGTCCTGAAGCTTTCTTT	CASSEQGGRPEAFF
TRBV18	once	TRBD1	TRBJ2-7	TGTGCCAGCTCACCGACCACCCGAGGGACAGGGATCTACGAGCAGTACTTC	CASSPTTRGTGIYEQYF
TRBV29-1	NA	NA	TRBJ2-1	TGCAGCGTTGGTCGAACTAGTTATGGGAATGAGCAGTTCTTC	CSVGRTSYGNEQFF
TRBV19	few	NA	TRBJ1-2	TGTGCCAGTAGTTGGGCAGTCTATGGCTACACCTTC	CASSWAVYGYTF
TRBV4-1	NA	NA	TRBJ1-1	TGCGCCAGCAGCTACGGGGGTCGCGGCACTGAAGCTTTCTTT	CASSYGGRGTEAFF
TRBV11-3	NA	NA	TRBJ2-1	TGTGCCAGCAGCTTAAGGGGGGGCTCCTACAATGAGCAGTTCTTC	CASSLRGGSYNEQFF
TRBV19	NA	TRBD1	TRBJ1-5	TGTGCCAGTAAACCGGGACAGGGAAATCAGCCCCAGCATTTT	CASKPGQGNQPQHF
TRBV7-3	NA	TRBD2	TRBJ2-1	TGTGCCAGCAGCCCGAGCGGGGGAAGTATTGAGCAGTTCTTC	CASSPSGGSIEQFF
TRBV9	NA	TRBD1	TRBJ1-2	TGTGCCAGCAGCGTAGACGGCAGGGGGTATGGCTACACCTTC	CASSVDGRGYGYTF
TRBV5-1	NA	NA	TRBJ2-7	TGCGCCAGCAGTCCGAGGCTGGACACGATCTACGAGCAGTACTTC	CASSPRLDTIYEQYF
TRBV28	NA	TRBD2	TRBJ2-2	TGTGCCAGCATCACGGGGGGGGCGAACACCGGGGAGCTGTTTTTT	CASITGGANTGELFF
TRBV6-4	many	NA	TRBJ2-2	TGTGCCAGCAGTGACGGACAGAACACCGGGGAGCTGTTTTTT	CASSDGQNTGELFF